The 22 T cell receptor beta chains below come from one sample, sequenced in a study of cytomegalovirus exposure and HLA in healthy donors. Researchers ran the PCR with 60 Vbeta and 13 Jbeta primers. The assay was immunoSEQ multiplex PCR, and TCRdb's table has in-frame clones only and misses some. The sample consists of approximately 100,000 clones, 75% to 85% of them appearing once. What was sequenced was PBMCs. The receptors derive from a female donor in good health and CMV-seropositive.

The CDR3 DNA is TGCGCCAGCAGCTCTGGGGGGAACTACGAGCAGTACTTC. Its protein is CASSSGGNYEQYF. The chain joins TRBV5-1 to TRBJ2-7; possibly TRBD2 for D (6 bases). V was pared by 3 bases and J by 3 bases, with 10 bases between. The germline CDR1 and CDR2 sequences are SGHRS and YFSETQ. The length of the CDR3 is 13 residues. The full variable domain, its missing parts supplied by reference TRBV5-1 and TRBJ2-7, is KAGVTQTPRYLIKTRGQQVTLSCSPISGHRSVSWYQQTPGQGLQFLFEYFSETQRNKGNFPGRFSGRQFSNSRSEMNVSTLELGDSALYLCASSSGGNYEQYFGPGTRLTVT.

This rearrangement joins TRBV5-8 to TRBJ2-5; 7 bases agree with TRBD2. With V trimmed by 4 bases and J by 5 bases, 11 bases remained unmatched. From germline, CDR1 is SGHTS and CDR2 YDEGEE. The CDR3 runs 15 residues. CDR3 loop: CASSPWEGMVETQYF. DNA for the CDR3: TGTGCCAGCAGCCCCTGGGAGGGAATGGTGGAGACCCAGTACTTC.

The CDR3 DNA is TGCGCCAGCAGCCCCGGACAAATACAAGAGACCCAGTACTTC. Its protein product is CASSPGQIQETQYF. The chain links TRBV5-1 to TRBJ2-5; D perhaps matches TRBD1 (5 bases). Germline-derived CDR1 and CDR2 are SGHRS and YFSETQ. Trimming stripped 4 bases from V and 2 bases from J, with 12 bases between. The CDR3 spans 14 residues. Filled out from reference TRBV5-1 and TRBJ2-5, the complete variable domain reads KAGVTQTPRYLIKTRGQQVTLSCSPISGHRSVSWYQQTPGQGLQFLFEYFSETQRNKGNFPGRFSGRQFSNSRSEMNVSTLELGDSALYLCASSPGQIQETQYFGPGTRLLVL.

The chain recombines TRBV10-2 with TRBJ1-2, with 7 positions matching TRBD1. Trimming took 4 bases from V and 2 from J; bases not matched to a gene: 4. CDR1 and CDR2 (germline): WSHSY, SAAADI. The CDR3 sequence is 14 residues long. The CDR3 DNA sequence: TGCGCCAGCAGTGGGAAGGGACAGAACTATGGCTACACCTTC. Its translation: CASSGKGQNYGYTF.

The rearrangement joins TRBV27 to TRBJ2-7, with D perhaps TRBD2 (5 bases). Germline CDR1 is MNHEY and CDR2 is SMNVEV (reference sequence). The CDR3 has 13 residues. V gave up 7 bases and J gave up 2 bases, with 12 bases separating them. The CDR3: CASTRGYPYEQYF. The CDR3 DNA sequence: TGTGCCAGCACTCGCGGGTACCCCTACGAGCAGTACTTC.

The chain links TRBV5-4 to TRBJ2-7; 10 positions agree with TRBD2. The V gene's germline CDR1 is SGHNT and CDR2 YYREEE (reference sequence). J gave up 6 bases and V 4 bases, and 10 bases lay outside the gene matches. The CDR3 contains 15 residues. CDR3 sequence: CASSPPLAGVFEQYF. CDR3 bases: TGTGCCAGCAGCCCACCCCTAGCGGGAGTTTTCGAGCAGTACTTC.

Notes on this clone: Relative to the germline gene, one junction end is altered; a read error may explain this. The gene calls are TRBV18 and TRBJ2-1; 13 nucleotides agree with TRBD2. CDR1 is KGHSH and CDR2 is LQKENI in the germline V gene. This CDR3 comprises 17 residues. The CDR3 coding sequence is TGTGCCAGCTCGCCACTGTCCGGGACTAGCGGGGCCAATGAGCAGTTCTTC. This encodes CASSPLSGTSGANEQFF.

The chain uses TRBV10-1 and TRBJ2-7; 10 bases match TRBD1. Per the germline V gene, CDR1 is WNHNN and CDR2 is SYGVQD (reference sequence). CDR3 length: 14 residues. V gave up 4 bases and J gave up 7 bases; unmatched junction bases: 7. Here the CDR3 reads CASSGGTGVGEQYF. In DNA form, the CDR3 reads TGCGCCAGCAGTGGCGGGACAGGGGTGGGGGAGCAGTACTTC.

The sample holds one count of this clone. The chain combines TRBV7-9 with TRBJ2-3; TRBD2 matches 9 bases. CDR3 length: 18 residues. V dropped 4 bases and J dropped 0; count of bases not matched to a gene: 11. Germline V CDR1 and CDR2: SEHNR, FQNEAQ (reference sequence). The CDR3 loop is CASSSPAGSGGSTDTQYF. The CDR3 region has the DNA TGTGCCAGCAGCTCCCCCGCGGGTAGCGGGGGAAGCACAGATACGCAGTATTTT.

The chain has TRBV7-9 and TRBJ1-1, with TRBD1 matching over 9 bases. CDR1 SEHNR and CDR2 FQNEAQ come from the germline V gene (reference sequence). The CDR3 totals 14 residues. J was trimmed by 5 bases and V by 5 bases; bases with no gene match: 6. The CDR3 region has the DNA TGTGCCAGCAGCCCCCGGGACAGGGTTACTGAAGCTTTCTTT. As protein: CASSPRDRVTEAFF.

The chain uses TRBV7-2 and TRBJ1-2; TRBD1 agrees at 8 bases. V lost 5 bases, J lost 6 bases, and 14 bases stayed unmatched. The germline CDR1 and CDR2 sequences are SGHTA and FQGNSA. CDR3 length: 16 amino acids. This CDR3 is CASSLRGGQGVDGYTF. In DNA form, the CDR3 reads TGTGCCAGCAGCCTTAGGGGTGGACAGGGTGTTGATGGCTACACCTTC.

The chain recombines TRBV5-1 with TRBJ2-3; D is ambiguous. The CDR3 sequence is 12 residues long. The V gene lost 0 bases and the J gene lost 5 bases, with 4 bases spanning the gap. CDR1 is SGHRS, CDR2 YFSETQ, per germline. Written as DNA, the CDR3 is TGCGCCAGCAGCTTGGACAAAGATACGCAGTATTTT. Translated: CASSLDKDTQYF.

This chain links TRBV7-6 with TRBJ2-1, with D tentatively TRBD1 (5 bases). The CDR3 spans 17 residues. Germline loops: CDR1 SGHVS, CDR2 FNYEAQ. V was trimmed by 5 bases and J by 15 bases, leaving 32 bases between them. This CDR3 reads CASSATTGPNSPIGRFF. CDR3 in DNA: TGTGCCAGCAGCGCCACCACAGGACCCAATAGCCCAATCGGTCGGTTCTTC. Full variable domain (outside the CDR3, taken from reference TRBV7-6 and TRBJ2-1): GAGVSQSPRYKVTKRGQDVALRCDPISGHVSLYWYRQALGQGPEFLTYFNYEAQQDKSGLPNDRFSAERPEGSISTLTIQRTEQRDSAMYRCASSATTGPNSPIGRFFGPGTRLTVL.

This clone has more than one count but fewer than ten. The V call is TRBV5-4, the J call TRBJ2-7, with D perhaps matching TRBD2 (5 bases). Between the trimmed V and J ends, which lost 3 bases and 4 bases, there was a span of 11 bases. The CDR3 extends over 13 amino acids. The germline V gene encodes CDR1 SGHNT and CDR2 YYREEE (reference sequence). As DNA, the CDR3 is TGTGCCAGCAGCTCCGGGGTCTCATACGAGCAGTACTTC. Amino acids: CASSSGVSYEQYF.

This clone has a handful of counts. V is TRBV12-5 and J is TRBJ2-3, with D possibly being TRBD2 (6 bases). The CDR3 has 12 residues. Germline CDR1 and CDR2: LGHNT and FRNRAP. Trimming removed 6 bases from V and 7 bases from J, with 11 bases in between. This chain's CDR3 is CASGRGSYTQYF. The CDR3 bases are TGTGCTAGTGGGCGGGGCAGCTATACGCAGTATTTT. The whole variable domain, filled in from reference TRBV12-5 and TRBJ2-3, reads DARVTQTPRHKVTEMGQEVTMRCQPILGHNTVFWYRQTMMQGLELLAYFRNRAPLDDSGMPKDRFSAEMPDATLATLKIQPSEPRDSAVYFCASGRGSYTQYFGPGTRLTVL.

The J gene is TRBJ2-1, the V gene TRBV5-1; the D gene is possibly TRBD2 (7 bases). Trimming removed 0 bases from V and 0 bases from J, with 10 bases in between. The CDR3 has 16 amino acids. Per the germline V gene, CDR1 is SGHRS and CDR2 is YFSETQ. The CDR3 DNA reads as TGCGCCAGCAGCTTGGGGGGGGGCATCTCCTACAATGAGCAGTTCTTC. Translated: CASSLGGGISYNEQFF.

The chain is built from TRBV10-3 and TRBJ1-1; TRBD1 is a possible D gene (5 bases). Trimming shortened V by 5 bases and J by 1 base, and 5 bases separated the two germline ends. This CDR3 contains 12 residues. The germline V gene encodes CDR1 ENHRY and CDR2 SYGVKD. CDR3 bases: TGTGCCATCAGTACAGGGAACACTGAAGCTTTCTTT. Translated, it gives CAISTGNTEAFF.

The DNA of the CDR3 is TGTGCCAGCAGCCGGCTAGCGGGAACGAACACCGGGGAGCTGTTTTTT. Its protein is CASSRLAGTNTGELFF. The genes are TRBV13 and TRBJ2-2, with TRBD2 matching 9 bases. With 5 bases clipped from V and 0 bases from J, the junction kept 4 bases outside the gene matches. The CDR3 runs to 16 residues. CDR1 and CDR2 (germline): PRHDT, FYEKMQ (reference sequence).

J is TRBJ1-2 and V is TRBV9, with D unresolved. Between the trimmed V and J ends, which lost 0 bases and 4 bases, there was a span of 10 bases. There are 14 residues in the CDR3. CDR1 and CDR2 from the germline V gene are SGDLS and YYNGEE. The CDR3 spells CASSVAQVGYGYTF. CDR3 DNA sequence: TGTGCCAGCAGCGTAGCCCAGGTCGGCTATGGCTACACCTTC.

About this clone itself: Its ends do not fully match the called genes, so a read error is possible. The chain employs TRBV7-9 and TRBJ2-7, with TRBD2 matching 11 bases. Germline assignment: CDR1 SEHNR and CDR2 FQNEAQ (reference sequence). There are 17 residues in the CDR3. The CDR3 spells CSSSLAELAGATYEQYF. The CDR3 region has the DNA TGTTCCAGCAGCTTAGCGGAACTAGCGGGGGCGACCTACGAGCAGTACTTC.

J is TRBJ1-3 and V is TRBV18; maybe TRBD1 (5 bases). The germline gives CDR1 KGHSH, CDR2 LQKENI. Trimming left V 5 bases short and J 0 bases short, with 11 bases between. There are 15 residues in the CDR3. CDR3 DNA sequence: TGTGCCAGCTCAGAGTCGGGGGGCTCTGGAAACACCATATATTTT. Protein product: CASSESGGSGNTIYF.

This chain joins TRBV4-1 and TRBJ1-1; TRBD1 aligns across 7 bases. J gave up 5 bases and V 2 bases, and 8 bases lay outside the gene matches. The germline gives CDR1 MGHRA, CDR2 YSYEKL. The CDR3 is 15 residues long. DNA for the CDR3: TGCGCCAGCAGCCAACCTACGACAGGGACGACTGAAGCTTTCTTT. This encodes CASSQPTTGTTEAFF.